Listed here are 15 T cell receptor beta chains from one sample, sequenced in a study of CD8 T cells in ankylosing spondylitis. TCRdb fed the 5' RACE reads into MiXCR, producing one record per CDR3 protein. The profile shows 250,000 to 350,000 distinct CDR3 sequences, less than 25% of them singletons. The sample was blood, either unsorted or a sorted T cell fraction (not recorded which). These receptor sequences come from a female donor with ankylosing spondylitis or in good health (not recorded which).

This chain links TRBV12-3 or TRBV12-4 with TRBJ1-1; 7 bases map to TRBD1. V was clipped by 4 bases and J by 11 bases; unmatched bases: 13. The CDR3 is made up of 14 amino acids. The chain's CDR3 is CASSSPLDRDSAFF. CDR3 in DNA: TGTGCCAGCAGTTCCCCCCTAGACAGGGATTCGGCTTTCTTT.

The chain employs TRBV24-1 and TRBJ2-5; weak D call: TRBD1 (6 bases). V was clipped by 3 bases and J by 0 bases, with 19 bases between them. The germline V gene encodes CDR1 KGHDR and CDR2 SFDVKD. This CDR3 region has 18 residues. In nucleotides, the CDR3 is TGTGCCACCAGTGATCCCGTCGGGGTAGGACAGAACCAAGAGACCCAGTACTTC. Translation gives CATSDPVGVGQNQETQYF.

The rearrangement uses TRBV7-2 and TRBJ2-3; 13 bases map to TRBD2. The germline gives CDR1 SGHTA, CDR2 FQGNSA. After removal of 5 bases from V and 4 bases from J, the junction contained 9 bases not matched to a gene. The CDR3 totals 17 residues. This chain's CDR3 is CASSSGTSGVRADTQYF. CDR3 DNA: TGTGCCAGCAGCAGCGGGACTAGCGGGGTCCGAGCAGATACGCAGTATTTT.

This clonotype has more than one count but fewer than ten. CDR3 nucleotides: TGTGCCAGCAGTTATAGTAGTCTCCAGACCCAGTACTTC. Encoded protein: CASSYSSLQTQYF. The chain has TRBV6-5 and TRBJ2-5; no clear D. The CDR3 spans 13 residues. The V gene lost 3 bases and the J gene lost 6 bases, with 11 bases spanning the gap. The germline gives CDR1 MNHEY, CDR2 SVGAGI.

Here the CDR3 DNA reads TGTGCCAGCAACCAAGCGTTATCCATCAATGAGCAGTTCTTC. It yields the protein CASNQALSINEQFF. The rearrangement uses TRBV11-2 and TRBJ2-1; no reliable D call. This CDR3 is built from 14 residues. Germline V CDR1 and CDR2: SGHAT, FQNNGV. Trimming pared 7 bases from V and 6 bases from J, leaving 16 bases between.

This clonotype has ten or more counts. The chain is built from TRBV7-8 and TRBJ1-1; D gene uncertain. The CDR3 runs 14 residues. The germline V gene encodes CDR1 SGHVS and CDR2 FQNEAQ. Trimming pared 3 bases from V and 5 bases from J, leaving 13 bases between. The DNA of the CDR3 is TGTGCCAGCAGCTTTTCTGAAGGGAGAACTGAAGCTTTCTTT. Its protein product is CASSFSEGRTEAFF.

This clonotype was observed many times. The chain links TRBV6-5 to TRBJ2-1; 8 nucleotides line up with TRBD1. The trim removed 0 bases at V and 4 bases at J, leaving 8 bases unmatched. The germline CDR1 and CDR2 sequences are MNHEY and SVGAGI. The CDR3 has 17 amino acids. The CDR3 loop is CASSYSISGGAYNEQFF. The CDR3 DNA sequence: TGTGCCAGCAGTTACTCGATATCAGGGGGCGCGTACAATGAGCAGTTCTTC.

This clonotype was counted between two and nine times. The chain recombines TRBV20-1 with TRBJ2-1, with D possibly being TRBD2 (5 bases). Trimming removed 3 bases at V and 4 bases at J, with 13 bases between. The CDR3 sequence is 14 residues long. CDR1 is DFQATT and CDR2 is SNEGSKA in the germline V gene (reference sequence). The CDR3 sequence: CSASDIALYNEQFF. CDR3 DNA: TGCAGTGCTAGTGACATAGCGCTATACAATGAGCAGTTCTTC.

This rearrangement joins TRBV12-3 or TRBV12-4 to TRBJ1-2, with D perhaps TRBD1 (6 bases). Between the trimmed V and J ends, which lost 8 bases and 5 bases, there was a span of 15 bases. The CDR3 is 13 amino acids. This CDR3 reads CASRPGVGYGYTF. Written as DNA, the CDR3 is TGTGCCAGCCGACCAGGGGTGGGGTATGGCTACACCTTC.

V is TRBV6-1 and J is TRBJ1-2, with TRBD1 matching 8 bases. Germline V gives CDR1 MNHNS, CDR2 SASEGT. With V trimmed by 8 bases and J by 5 bases, 10 bases remained unmatched. The length of the CDR3 is 14 residues. CDR3 sequence reads: CASRSRGQEYGYTF. The CDR3 region has the DNA TGTGCCAGCCGGTCCAGGGGGCAGGAATATGGCTACACCTTC.

In this sample, this clonotype turned up a few times. The chain employs TRBV29-1 and TRBJ2-7; TRBD2 might be the D (6 bases). Germline lookup yields CDR1 SQVTM and CDR2 ANQGSEA. CDR3 length: 14 amino acids. The V end lost 4 bases, the J end lost 6 bases, and 19 bases lay between the germline ends. CDR3 in DNA: TGCAGCGTTGTTGGGCAACGACCGGAGGGCGAGCAGTACTTC. Translating it yields CSVVGQRPEGEQYF.

This clonotype was seen a few times. The V call is TRBV6-1, the J call TRBJ2-1, with 10 bases fitting TRBD2. CDR1 is MNHNS, CDR2 SASEGT, per germline. This CDR3 is built from 16 residues. V lost 3 bases and J lost 4; bases outside the gene matches: 6. DNA for the CDR3: TGTGCCAGCAGTGACATAAGGGGACTAGCGTACAATGAGCAGTTCTTC. It is translated as CASSDIRGLAYNEQFF.

V usage is TRBV6-2 or TRBV6-3 and J usage is TRBJ2-1, with 8 bases identical to TRBD2. The V and J ends lost 7 bases and 7 bases, in that order; junction bases with no gene match: 3. CDR3 length equals 12 residues. Per germline, CDR1 MNHEY and CDR2 SVGEGT. This CDR3 reads CASNRLANEQFF. The CDR3 region has the DNA TGTGCCAGCAACCGACTAGCGAATGAGCAGTTCTTC.

This chain uses TRBV5-8 with TRBJ2-1; D is uncertain. V shed 4 bases and J shed 9 bases, with 20 bases lying between them. The CDR3 is 15 residues long. Germline CDR1 SGHTS, CDR2 YDEGEE. The CDR3 is CASSPHHLGNSEQFF. The CDR3, as DNA: TGTGCCAGCAGCCCTCATCATTTAGGGAATAGTGAGCAGTTCTTC.

The rearrangement uses TRBV28 and TRBJ2-1, with TRBD2 matching over 9 bases. Germline V gene lookup returns CDR1 MDHEN and CDR2 SYDVKM. This CDR3 contains 16 residues. Trimming removed 5 bases from V and 5 bases from J; junction bases left unmatched: 10. CDR3 in DNA: TGTGCCAGCAGTACTCCCGCGGGGGGGGAAAACAATGAGCAGTTCTTC. Its translation is CASSTPAGGENNEQFF.